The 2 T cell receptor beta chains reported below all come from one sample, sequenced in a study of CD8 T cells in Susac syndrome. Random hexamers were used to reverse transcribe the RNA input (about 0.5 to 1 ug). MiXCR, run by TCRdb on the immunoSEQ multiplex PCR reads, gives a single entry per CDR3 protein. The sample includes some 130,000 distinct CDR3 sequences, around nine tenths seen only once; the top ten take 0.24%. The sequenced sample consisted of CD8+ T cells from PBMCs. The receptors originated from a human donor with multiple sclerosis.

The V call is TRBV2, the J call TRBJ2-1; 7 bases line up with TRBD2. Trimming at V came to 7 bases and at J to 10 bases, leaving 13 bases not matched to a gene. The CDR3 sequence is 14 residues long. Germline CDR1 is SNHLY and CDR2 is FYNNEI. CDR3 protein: CASIVSGLQREQFF. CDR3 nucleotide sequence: TGTGCCAGCATAGTTAGCGGGCTTCAGAGGGAGCAGTTCTTC.

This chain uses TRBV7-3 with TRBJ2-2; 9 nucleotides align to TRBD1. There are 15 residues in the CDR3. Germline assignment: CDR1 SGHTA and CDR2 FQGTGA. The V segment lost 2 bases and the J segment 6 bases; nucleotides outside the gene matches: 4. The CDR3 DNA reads TGTGCCAGCAGCTTAGGGACAGGGATGGCCGGGGAGCTGTTTTTT. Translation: CASSLGTGMAGELFF.